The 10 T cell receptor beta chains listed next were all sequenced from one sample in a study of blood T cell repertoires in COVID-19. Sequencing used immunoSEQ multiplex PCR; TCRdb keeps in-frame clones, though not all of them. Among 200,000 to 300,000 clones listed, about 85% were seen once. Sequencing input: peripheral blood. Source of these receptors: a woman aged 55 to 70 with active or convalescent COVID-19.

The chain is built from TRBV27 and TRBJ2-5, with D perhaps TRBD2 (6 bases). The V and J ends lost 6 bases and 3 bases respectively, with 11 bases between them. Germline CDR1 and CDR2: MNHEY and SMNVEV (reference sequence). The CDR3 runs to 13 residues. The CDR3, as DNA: TGTGCCAGCAGCTGGGGGGTAGAAGAGACCCAGTACTTC. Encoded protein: CASSWGVEETQYF.

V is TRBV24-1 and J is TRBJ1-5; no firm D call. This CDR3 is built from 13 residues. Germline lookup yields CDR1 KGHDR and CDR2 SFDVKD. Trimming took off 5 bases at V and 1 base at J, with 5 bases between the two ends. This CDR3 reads CATSGQSNQPQHF. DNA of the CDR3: TGTGCCACCAGTGGGCAGAGCAATCAGCCCCAGCATTTT.

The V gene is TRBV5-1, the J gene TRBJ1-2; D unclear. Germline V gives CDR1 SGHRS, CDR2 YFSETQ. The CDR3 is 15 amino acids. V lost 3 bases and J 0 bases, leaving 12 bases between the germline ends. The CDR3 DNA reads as TGCGCCAGCAGCTGGGGAGGAAGGCCTAACTATGGCTACACCTTC. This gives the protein CASSWGGRPNYGYTF.

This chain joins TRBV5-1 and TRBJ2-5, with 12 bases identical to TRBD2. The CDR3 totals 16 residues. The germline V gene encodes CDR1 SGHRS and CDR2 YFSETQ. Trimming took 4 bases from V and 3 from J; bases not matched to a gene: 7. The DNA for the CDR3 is TGCGCCAGCAGCCTCGGACTAGCGGGACTAAAAGAGACCCAGTACTTC. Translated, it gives CASSLGLAGLKETQYF.

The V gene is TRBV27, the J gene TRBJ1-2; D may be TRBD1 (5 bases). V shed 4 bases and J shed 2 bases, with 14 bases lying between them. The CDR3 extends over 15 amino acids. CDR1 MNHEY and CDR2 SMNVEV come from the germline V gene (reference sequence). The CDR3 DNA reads TGTGCCAGCAGTTACGACAGAACATCAAACTATGGCTACACCTTC. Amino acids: CASSYDRTSNYGYTF.

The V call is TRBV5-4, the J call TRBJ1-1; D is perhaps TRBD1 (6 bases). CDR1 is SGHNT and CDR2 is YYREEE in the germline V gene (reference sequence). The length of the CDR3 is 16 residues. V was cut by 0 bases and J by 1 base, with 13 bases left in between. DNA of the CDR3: TGTGCCAGCAGCTTGGGCCCGGGACACGGGAACACTGAAGCTTTCTTT. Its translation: CASSLGPGHGNTEAFF.

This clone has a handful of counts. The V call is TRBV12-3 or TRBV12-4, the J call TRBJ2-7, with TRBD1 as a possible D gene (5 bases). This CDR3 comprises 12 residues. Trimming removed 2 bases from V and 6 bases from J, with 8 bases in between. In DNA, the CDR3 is TGTGCCAGCAGTTTAATGGGGCTCGAGCAGTACTTC. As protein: CASSLMGLEQYF.

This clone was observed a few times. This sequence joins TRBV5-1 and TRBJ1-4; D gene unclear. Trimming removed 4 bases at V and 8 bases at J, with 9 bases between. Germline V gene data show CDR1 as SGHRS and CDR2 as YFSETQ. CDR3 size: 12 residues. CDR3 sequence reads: CASSLDLEKLFF. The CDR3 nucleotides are TGCGCCAGCAGCCTAGACCTGGAAAAACTGTTTTTT.

The CDR3 loop reads CASSRLRGQGFEPQHF. The CDR3 bases are TGTGCCAGCAGTCGCCTCCGAGGACAGGGATTTGAGCCCCAGCATTTT. The chain has TRBV6-6 and TRBJ1-5, with TRBD1 matching 8 bases. This CDR3 comprises 16 residues. Trimming took 5 bases from V and 8 from J; bases not matched to a gene: 14. Germline loops: CDR1 MNHNY, CDR2 SVGAGI (reference sequence).

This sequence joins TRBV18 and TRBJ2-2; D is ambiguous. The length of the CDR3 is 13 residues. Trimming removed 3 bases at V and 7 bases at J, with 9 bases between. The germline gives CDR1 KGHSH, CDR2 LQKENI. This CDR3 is CASSPDPGGELFF. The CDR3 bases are TGTGCCAGCTCACCTGACCCGGGCGGGGAGCTGTTTTTT.